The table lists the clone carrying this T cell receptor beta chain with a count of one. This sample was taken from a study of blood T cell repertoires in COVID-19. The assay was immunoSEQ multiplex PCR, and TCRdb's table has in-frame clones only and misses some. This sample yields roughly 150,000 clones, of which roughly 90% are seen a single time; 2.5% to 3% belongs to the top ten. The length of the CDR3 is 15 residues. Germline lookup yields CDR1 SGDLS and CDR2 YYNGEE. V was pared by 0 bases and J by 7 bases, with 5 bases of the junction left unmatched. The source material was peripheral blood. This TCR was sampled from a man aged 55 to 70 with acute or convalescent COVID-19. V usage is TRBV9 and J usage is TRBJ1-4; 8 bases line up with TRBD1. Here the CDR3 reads CASSVDQGAGEKLFF. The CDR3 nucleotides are TGTGCCAGCAGCGTAGACCAGGGGGCGGGTGAAAAACTGTTTTTT.